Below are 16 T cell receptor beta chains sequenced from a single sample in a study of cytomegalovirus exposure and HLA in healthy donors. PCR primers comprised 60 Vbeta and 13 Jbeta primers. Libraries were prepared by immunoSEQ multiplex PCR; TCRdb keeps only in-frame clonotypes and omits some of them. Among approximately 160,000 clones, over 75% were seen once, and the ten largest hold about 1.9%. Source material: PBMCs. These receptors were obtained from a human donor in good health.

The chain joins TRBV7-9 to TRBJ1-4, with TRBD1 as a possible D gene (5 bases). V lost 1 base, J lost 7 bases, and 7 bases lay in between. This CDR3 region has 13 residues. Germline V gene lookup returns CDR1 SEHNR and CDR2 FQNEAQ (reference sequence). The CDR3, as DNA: TGTGCCAGCAGCTTAGGGGGCGGTGAAAAACTGTTTTTT. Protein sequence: CASSLGGGEKLFF.

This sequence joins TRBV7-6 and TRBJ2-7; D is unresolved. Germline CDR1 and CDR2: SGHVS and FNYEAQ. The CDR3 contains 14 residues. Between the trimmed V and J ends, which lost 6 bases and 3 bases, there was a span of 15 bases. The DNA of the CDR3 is TGTGCCAGCAGGAGAGACACGTATGACTACGAGCAGTACTTC. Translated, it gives CASRRDTYDYEQYF.

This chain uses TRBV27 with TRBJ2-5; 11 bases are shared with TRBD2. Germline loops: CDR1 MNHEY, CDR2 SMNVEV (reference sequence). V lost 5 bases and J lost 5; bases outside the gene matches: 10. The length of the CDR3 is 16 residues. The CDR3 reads CASSPGTSGLWETQYF. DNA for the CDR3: TGTGCCAGCAGTCCCGGGACTAGCGGCTTATGGGAGACCCAGTACTTC.

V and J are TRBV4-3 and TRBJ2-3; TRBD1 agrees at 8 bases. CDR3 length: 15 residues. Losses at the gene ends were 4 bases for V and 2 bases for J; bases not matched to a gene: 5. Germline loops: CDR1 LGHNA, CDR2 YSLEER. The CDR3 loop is CASSRATGVTDTQYF. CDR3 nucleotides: TGCGCCAGCAGCCGCGCGACAGGGGTCACAGATACGCAGTATTTT.

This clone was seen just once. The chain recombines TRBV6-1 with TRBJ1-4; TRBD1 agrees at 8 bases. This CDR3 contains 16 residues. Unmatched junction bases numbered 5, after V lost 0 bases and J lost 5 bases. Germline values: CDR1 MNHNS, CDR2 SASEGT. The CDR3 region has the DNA TGTGCCAGCAGTGAAGCGTATGGACAGGGCAATGAAAAACTGTTTTTT. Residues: CASSEAYGQGNEKLFF.

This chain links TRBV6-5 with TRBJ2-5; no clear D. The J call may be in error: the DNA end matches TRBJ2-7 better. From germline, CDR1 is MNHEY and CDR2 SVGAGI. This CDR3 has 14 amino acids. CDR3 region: CASSRLRVAYEQYF. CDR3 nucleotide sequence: TGTGCCAGCAGCCGCCTCCGGGTGGCCTACGAGCAGTACTTC.

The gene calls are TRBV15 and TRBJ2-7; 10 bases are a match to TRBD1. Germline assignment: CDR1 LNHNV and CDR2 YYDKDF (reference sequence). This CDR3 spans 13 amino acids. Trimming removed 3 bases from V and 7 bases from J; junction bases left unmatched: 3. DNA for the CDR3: TGTGCCACCAGCAGGGACAGGGGGAGTGAGCAGTACTTC. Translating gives CATSRDRGSEQYF.

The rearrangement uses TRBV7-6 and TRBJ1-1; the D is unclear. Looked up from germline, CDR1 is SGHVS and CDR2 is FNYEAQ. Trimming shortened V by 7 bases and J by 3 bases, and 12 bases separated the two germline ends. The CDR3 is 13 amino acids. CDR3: CASTFGWDTEAFF. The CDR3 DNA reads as TGTGCCAGCACCTTCGGGTGGGACACTGAAGCTTTCTTT.

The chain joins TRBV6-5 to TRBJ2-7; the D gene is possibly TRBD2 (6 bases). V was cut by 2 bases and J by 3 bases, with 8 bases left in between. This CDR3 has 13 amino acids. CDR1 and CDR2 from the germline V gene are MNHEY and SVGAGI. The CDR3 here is CASSYGGNYEQYF. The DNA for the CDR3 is TGTGCCAGCAGTTACGGGGGGAACTACGAGCAGTACTTC.

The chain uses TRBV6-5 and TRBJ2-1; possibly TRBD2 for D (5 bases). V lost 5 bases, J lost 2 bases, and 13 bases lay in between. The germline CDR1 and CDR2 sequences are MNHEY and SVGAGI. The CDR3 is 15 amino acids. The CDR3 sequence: CASSARLRTYNEQFF. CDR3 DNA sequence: TGTGCCAGCAGTGCTAGACTACGAACCTACAATGAGCAGTTCTTC.

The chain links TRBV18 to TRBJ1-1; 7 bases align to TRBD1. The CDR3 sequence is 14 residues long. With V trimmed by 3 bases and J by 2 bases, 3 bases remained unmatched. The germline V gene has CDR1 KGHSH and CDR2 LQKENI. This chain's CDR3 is CASSPDRINTEAFF. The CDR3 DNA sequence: TGTGCCAGCTCACCGGACAGGATCAACACTGAAGCTTTCTTT.

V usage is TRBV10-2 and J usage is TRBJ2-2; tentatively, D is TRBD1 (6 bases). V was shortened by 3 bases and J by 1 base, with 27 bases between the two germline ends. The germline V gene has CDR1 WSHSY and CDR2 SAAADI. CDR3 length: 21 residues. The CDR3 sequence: CASSDHVRGFHRSLNTGELFF. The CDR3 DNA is TGCGCCAGCAGTGATCACGTCAGGGGCTTTCACCGATCACTGAACACCGGGGAGCTGTTTTTT.

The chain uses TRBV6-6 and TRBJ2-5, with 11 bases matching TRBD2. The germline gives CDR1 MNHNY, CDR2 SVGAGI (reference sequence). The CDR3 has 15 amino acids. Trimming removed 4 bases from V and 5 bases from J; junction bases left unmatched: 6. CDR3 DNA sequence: TGTGCCAGCAGTTCAGCTAGCGGGGGGTGGGAGACCCAGTACTTC. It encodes CASSSASGGWETQYF.

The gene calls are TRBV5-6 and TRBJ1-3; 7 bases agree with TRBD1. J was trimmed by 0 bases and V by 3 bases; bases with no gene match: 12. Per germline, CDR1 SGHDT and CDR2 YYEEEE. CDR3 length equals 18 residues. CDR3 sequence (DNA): TGTGCCAGCAGCTCCTTTCGGACAGGAGAACCCTCTGGAAACACCATATATTTT. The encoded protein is CASSSFRTGEPSGNTIYF.

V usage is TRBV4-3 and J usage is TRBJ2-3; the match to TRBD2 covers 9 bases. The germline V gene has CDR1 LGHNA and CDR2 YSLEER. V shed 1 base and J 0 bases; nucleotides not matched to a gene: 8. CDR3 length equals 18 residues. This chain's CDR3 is CASSQGISGGRSTDTQYF. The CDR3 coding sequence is TGCGCCAGCAGCCAAGGGATTAGCGGGGGCAGGAGCACAGATACGCAGTATTTT.

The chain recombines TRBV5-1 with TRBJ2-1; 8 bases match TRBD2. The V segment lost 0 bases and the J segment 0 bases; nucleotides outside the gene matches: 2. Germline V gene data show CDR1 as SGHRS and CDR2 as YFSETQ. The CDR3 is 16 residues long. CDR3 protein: CASSLVGTSSYNEQFF. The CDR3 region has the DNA TGCGCCAGCAGCTTGGTGGGGACTAGCTCCTACAATGAGCAGTTCTTC.